The sequence of this T cell receptor (beta chain) was determined in a study of T cells in Graves' hyperthyroidism and ophthalmopathy. This CDR3 comprises 16 residues. Per germline, CDR1 MDHEN and CDR2 SYDVKM. Losses at the gene ends were 6 bases for V and 4 bases for J; bases not matched to a gene: 12. This clonotype was detected many times. Amplified TCR beta CDR3 regions came from RNA transcripts. A set of HTBI primers served as the primers for a first-round RT-PCR of the TCR CDR3. One entry per CDR3 protein results from TCRdb running MiXCR on the multiplex PCR reads. The table lists about 400,000 distinct CDR3 sequences, over 12% of them singletons, with around 20% in the top ten.

Material for sequencing was blood. The sequence came from a woman aged 55-69 years with Graves' ophthalmopathy. This chain connects TRBV28 to TRBJ2-5; 9 nucleotides line up with TRBD1. CDR3 protein: CASSDYRGLRGETQYF. CDR3 nucleotides: TGTGCCAGCAGCGATTACAGGGGGCTGAGGGGAGAGACCCAGTACTTC.